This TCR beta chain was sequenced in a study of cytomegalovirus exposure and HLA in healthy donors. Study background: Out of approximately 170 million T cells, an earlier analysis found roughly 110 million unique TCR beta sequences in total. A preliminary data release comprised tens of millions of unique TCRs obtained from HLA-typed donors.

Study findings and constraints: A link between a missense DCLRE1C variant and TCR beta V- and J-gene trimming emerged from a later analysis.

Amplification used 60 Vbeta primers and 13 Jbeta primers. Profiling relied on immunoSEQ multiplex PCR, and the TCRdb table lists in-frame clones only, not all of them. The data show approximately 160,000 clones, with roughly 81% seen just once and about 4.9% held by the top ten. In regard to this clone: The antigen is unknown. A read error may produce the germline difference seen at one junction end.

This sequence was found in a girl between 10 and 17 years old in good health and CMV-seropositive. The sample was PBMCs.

The CDR3 loop is CASSTLQGPYEQCF. CDR3 DNA: TGTGCCAGTAGTACCCTACAGGGTCCCTACGAGCAGTGCTTC. The genes are TRBV19 and TRBJ2-7; weak D call: TRBD1 (6 bases). The CDR3 has 14 amino acids. The germline CDR1 and CDR2 sequences are LNHDA and SQIVND (reference sequence).